These T cell receptor beta chains were read from a single sample in a study of shared clonotypes between healthy human individuals. Measured with immunoSEQ multiplex PCR; TCRdb has only the in-frame clones, and not every one. The repertoire includes about 2 million clones, approximately 95% of them detected once, and around 0.13% sits in the top ten. The sequenced material came from naive CD4+ T cells sorted from blood. The receptors stem from a man aged 18 to 35 in good health. CDR3s include the opening cysteine and the closing phenylalanine or tryptophan. Fields, in order: clone size, J gene, D gene, V gene, CDR3 protein, CDR3 DNA. D genes are given only for firm matches. Clone sizes are given selectively: once, few, many, or a class where the clone is expanded.

-,TRBJ1-4,TRBD1,TRBV7-2,CASSSLRDSNEKLFF,TGTGCCAGCAGCTCCCTCCGGGACAGTAATGAAAAACTGTTTTTT
-,TRBJ2-5,TRBD2,TRBV27,CASSLRLAGEETQYF,TGTGCCAGCAGTCTGAGACTAGCGGGAGAAGAGACCCAGTACTTC
-,TRBJ2-3,-,TRBV4-3,CASSQQTSTDTQYF,TGCGCCAGCAGCCAACAGACTAGCACAGATACGCAGTATTTT
-,TRBJ2-3,TRBD1,TRBV11-2,CASSAQTGSTDTQYF,TGTGCCAGCAGCGCACAGACAGGGTCCACAGATACGCAGTATTTT
-,TRBJ1-1,-,TRBV7-6,CASSENWGTVPTEAFF,TGTGCCAGCAGCGAAAACTGGGGAACCGTCCCCACTGAAGCTTTCTTT
-,TRBJ2-1,-,TRBV10-2,CASRDYSGLINEQFF,TGCGCCAGCAGAGATTATTCGGGACTCATCAATGAGCAGTTCTTC
-,TRBJ2-3,TRBD2,TRBV28,CASSLGGMSSVGTDTQYF,TGTGCCAGCAGTTTGGGGGGGATGAGTTCCGTGGGCACAGATACGCAGTATTTT
once,TRBJ2-3,TRBD2,TRBV29-1,CSVALAGGRDTQYF,TGCAGCGTTGCTCTAGCGGGGGGCAGAGATACGCAGTATTTT
-,TRBJ2-4,TRBD2,TRBV19,CASSIGGGRLAKNIQYF,TGTGCCAGTAGTATAGGGGGGGGACGGTTAGCCAAAAACATTCAGTACTTC
-,TRBJ2-1,TRBD2,TRBV30,CAWSGPSGGAEQFF,TGTGCCTGGAGTGGGCCTAGCGGGGGGGCTGAGCAGTTCTTC
-,TRBJ2-7,-,TRBV18,CASSPTTGLNYEQYF,TGTGCCAGCTCACCTACGACAGGATTAAACTACGAGCAGTACTTC
-,TRBJ2-1,TRBD1,TRBV2,CASTRQGPEQFF,TGTGCCAGCACCAGACAGGGTCCTGAGCAGTTCTTC
-,TRBJ2-2,-,TRBV9,CASSAQTTGELFF,TGTGCCAGCAGCGCCCAAACCACCGGGGAGCTGTTTTTT
once,TRBJ2-7,-,TRBV6-6,CASKETVLYEQYF,TGTGCCAGCAAAGAGACAGTACTCTACGAGCAGTACTTC
-,TRBJ1-1,-,TRBV4-3,CASSLTTWTARNTEAFF,TGCGCCAGCAGCCTGACAACCTGGACAGCACGGAACACTGAAGCTTTCTTT
once,TRBJ2-7,-,TRBV2,CGSGQKGYEQYF,TGCGGGAGCGGACAAAAAGGCTACGAGCAGTACTTC
once,TRBJ2-3,TRBD1,TRBV10-1,CASSEFSGTGGKDTQYF,TGCGCCAGCAGTGAATTCTCCGGGACAGGGGGCAAAGATACGCAGTATTTT
once,TRBJ2-7,TRBD2,TRBV5-1,CASSLGGLVAGVLSSYEQYF,TGCGCCAGCAGCTTGGGTGGTTTGGTAGCGGGAGTCCTCAGCTCCTACGAGCAGTACTTC
-,TRBJ2-6,TRBD1,TRBV5-6,CASSPGTGFSGANVLTF,TGTGCCAGCAGCCCCGGGACAGGTTTCTCTGGGGCCAACGTCCTGACTTTC
once,TRBJ2-7,-,TRBV5-1,CASTPLGKTYEQYF,TGCGCCAGCACCCCCCTGGGGAAGACCTACGAGCAGTACTTC
-,TRBJ2-2,-,TRBV10-3,CAISNPESDGELFF,TGTGCCATCAGTAACCCCGAGAGCGACGGGGAGCTGTTTTTT
-,TRBJ2-1,-,TRBV30,CAWSQGRGFDEQFF,TGTGCCTGGAGCCAGGGCAGGGGTTTTGATGAGCAGTTCTTC
-,TRBJ1-1,-,TRBV6-5,CASRAGAVNTEAFF,TGTGCCAGCAGAGCAGGGGCGGTGAACACTGAAGCTTTCTTT
-,TRBJ2-1,TRBD2,TRBV6-5,CASRAGEGYNEQFF,TGTGCCAGCAGGGCGGGGGAAGGGTACAATGAGCAGTTCTTC
-,TRBJ1-1,-,TRBV6-5,CASSGRRTEAFF,TGTGCCAGCAGCGGAAGGCGCACTGAAGCTTTCTTT
-,TRBJ2-3,TRBD1,TRBV9,CASSGTGGVPDTQYF,TGTGCCAGCAGCGGAACAGGGGGCGTCCCAGATACGCAGTATTTT
-,TRBJ2-2,TRBD1,TRBV18,CASSPAGQGSNTGELFF,TGTGCCAGCTCACCAGCGGGACAGGGGTCGAACACCGGGGAGCTGTTTTTT
-,TRBJ2-1,TRBD2,TRBV4-1,CASTPMGEGYNEQFF,TGCGCCAGCACCCCCATGGGGGAGGGTTACAATGAGCAGTTCTTC
-,TRBJ1-4,-,TRBV5-8,CASSLARTLFSEKLFF,TGTGCCAGCAGCTTGGCTCGGACACTTTTCTCCGAAAAACTGTTTTTT
-,TRBJ1-6,-,TRBV19,CASSSLWTAVSYNSPLHF,TGTGCCAGTAGTAGCCTCTGGACAGCCGTCTCCTATAATTCACCCCTCCACTTT
-,TRBJ2-1,-,TRBV7-2,CASSGSPVQRYNEQFF,TGTGCCAGCAGCGGCAGCCCGGTCCAACGTTACAATGAGCAGTTCTTC
-,TRBJ2-5,-,TRBV10-3,CAISGRNDETQYF,TGTGCCATCAGTGGCAGGAACGACGAGACCCAGTACTTC
-,TRBJ2-7,-,TRBV14,CASSQVELAVPEQYF,TGTGCCAGCAGCCAAGTCGAACTAGCCGTTCCCGAGCAGTACTTC
-,TRBJ1-5,-,TRBV4-3,CASSQGPYDQPQHF,TGCGCCAGCAGCCAAGGGCCCTACGATCAGCCCCAGCATTTT
-,TRBJ2-5,-,TRBV5-6,CASSGERGETQYF,TGTGCCAGCAGCGGGGAAAGAGGAGAGACCCAGTACTTC
-,TRBJ2-1,-,TRBV6-5,CASRRGYNEQFF,TGTGCCAGCAGGCGGGGCTACAATGAGCAGTTCTTC
-,TRBJ2-1,-,TRBV6-5,CASRAGLVNEQFF,TGTGCCAGCAGAGCGGGCCTGGTCAATGAGCAGTTCTTC
-,TRBJ1-6,-,TRBV28,CASRIGGGGVANSPLHF,TGTGCCAGCAGAATCGGAGGGGGGGGAGTAGCTAATTCACCCCTCCACTTT
-,TRBJ1-4,-,TRBV19,CASSMASPTNEKLFF,TGTGCCAGTAGTATGGCGAGCCCAACTAATGAAAAACTGTTTTTT
once,TRBJ2-5,TRBD1,TRBV7-9,CASSPTGTGAEETQYF,TGTGCCAGCAGCCCTACCGGGACAGGGGCGGAAGAGACCCAGTACTTC
-,TRBJ2-1,-,TRBV6-4,CASSPTQTGEQFF,TGTGCCAGCAGTCCTACTCAGACGGGTGAGCAGTTCTTC